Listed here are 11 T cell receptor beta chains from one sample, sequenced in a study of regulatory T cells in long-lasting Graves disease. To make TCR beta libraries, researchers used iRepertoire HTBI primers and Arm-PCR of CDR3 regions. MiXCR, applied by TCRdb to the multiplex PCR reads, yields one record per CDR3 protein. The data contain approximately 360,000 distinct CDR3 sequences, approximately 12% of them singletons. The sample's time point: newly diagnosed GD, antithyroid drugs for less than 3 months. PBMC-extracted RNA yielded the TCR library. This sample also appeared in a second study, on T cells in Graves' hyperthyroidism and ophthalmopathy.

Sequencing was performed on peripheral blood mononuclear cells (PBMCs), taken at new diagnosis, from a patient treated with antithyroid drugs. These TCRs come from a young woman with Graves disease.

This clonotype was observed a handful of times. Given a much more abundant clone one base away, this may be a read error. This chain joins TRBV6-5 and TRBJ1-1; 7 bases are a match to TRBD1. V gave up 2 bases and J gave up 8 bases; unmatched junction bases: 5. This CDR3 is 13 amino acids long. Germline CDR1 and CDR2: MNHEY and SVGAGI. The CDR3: CASSYPSRGEAFF. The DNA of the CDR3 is TGTGCCAGCAGTTACCCCAGCAGGGGGGAAGCTTTCTTT.

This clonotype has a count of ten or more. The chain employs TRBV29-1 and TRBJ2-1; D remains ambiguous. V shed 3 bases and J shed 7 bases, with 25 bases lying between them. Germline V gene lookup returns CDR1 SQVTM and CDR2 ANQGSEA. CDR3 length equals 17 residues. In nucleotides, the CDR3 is TGCAGCGTTGATGGTTCCCAGGCTGGTAACTGGGATAATGAGCAGTTCTTC. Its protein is CSVDGSQAGNWDNEQFF.

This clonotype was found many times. CDR3 protein: CASSETGSPLHF. CDR3 bases: TGTGCCAGCAGTGAAACCGGTTCACCCCTCCACTTT. V usage is TRBV2 and J usage is TRBJ1-6; D is uncertain. The CDR3 covers 12 residues. Per the germline V gene, CDR1 is SNHLY and CDR2 is FYNNEI. Trimming cost V 2 bases and J 9 bases, with 5 bases left between them.

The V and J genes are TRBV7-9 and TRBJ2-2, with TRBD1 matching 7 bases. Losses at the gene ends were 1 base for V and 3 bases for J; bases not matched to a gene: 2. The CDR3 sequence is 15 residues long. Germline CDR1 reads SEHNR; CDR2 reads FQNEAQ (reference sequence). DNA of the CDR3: TGTGCCAGCAGCTTAGGGACAGGATACACCGGGGAGCTGTTTTTT. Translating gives CASSLGTGYTGELFF.

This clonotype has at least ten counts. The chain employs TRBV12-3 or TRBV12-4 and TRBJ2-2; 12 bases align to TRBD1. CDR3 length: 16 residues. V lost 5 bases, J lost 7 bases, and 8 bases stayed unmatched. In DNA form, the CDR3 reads TGTGCCAGCAGTGTCGGGACAGGGGGCTTTATCGGGGAGCTGTTTTTT. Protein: CASSVGTGGFIGELFF.

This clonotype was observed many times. The CDR3 DNA follows: TGTGCCAGCAGCCTCCAATTCCCAACTAATGAAAAACTGTTTTTT. The encoded protein is CASSLQFPTNEKLFF. This rearrangement joins TRBV7-8 to TRBJ1-4; D unclear. CDR1 is SGHVS, CDR2 FQNEAQ, per germline. The V end lost 5 bases, the J end lost 0 bases, and 10 bases lay between the germline ends. The CDR3 totals 15 residues. The full variable domain, with the rest looked up from reference TRBV7-8 and TRBJ1-4, is GAGVSQSPRYKVAKRGQDVALRCDPISGHVSLFWYQQALGQGPEFLTYFQNEAQLDKSGLPSDRFFAERPEGSVSTLKIQRTQQEDSAVYLCASSLQFPTNEKLFFGSGTQLSVL.

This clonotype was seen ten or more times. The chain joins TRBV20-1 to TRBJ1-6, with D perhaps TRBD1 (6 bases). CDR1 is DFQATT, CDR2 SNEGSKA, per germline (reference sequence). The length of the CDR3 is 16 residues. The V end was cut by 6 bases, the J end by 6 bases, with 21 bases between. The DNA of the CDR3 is TGCAGTGCCGGGGGGGACCGTGTCAGGGGTAATTCACCCCTCCACTTT. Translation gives CSAGGDRVRGNSPLHF.

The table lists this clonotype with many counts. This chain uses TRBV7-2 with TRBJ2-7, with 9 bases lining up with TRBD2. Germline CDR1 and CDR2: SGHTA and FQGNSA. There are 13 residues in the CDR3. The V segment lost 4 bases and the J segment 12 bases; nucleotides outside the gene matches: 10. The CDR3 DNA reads TGTGCCAGCAGCTACGGGCCTAGCGGGGTGACGTACGTC. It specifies CASSYGPSGVTYV.

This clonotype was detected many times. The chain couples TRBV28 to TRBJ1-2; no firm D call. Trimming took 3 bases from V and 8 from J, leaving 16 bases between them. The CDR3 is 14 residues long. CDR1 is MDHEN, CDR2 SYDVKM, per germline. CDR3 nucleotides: TGTGCCAGCAGTTTGATCGGTTCGGTGACGGGCTACACCTTC. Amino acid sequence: CASSLIGSVTGYTF.

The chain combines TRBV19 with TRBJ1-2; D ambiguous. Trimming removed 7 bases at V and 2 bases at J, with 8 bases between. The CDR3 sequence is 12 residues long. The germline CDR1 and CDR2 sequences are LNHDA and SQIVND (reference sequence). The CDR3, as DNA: TGTGCCAGTACCCCCAGGAACTATGGCTACACCTTC. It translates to CASTPRNYGYTF.

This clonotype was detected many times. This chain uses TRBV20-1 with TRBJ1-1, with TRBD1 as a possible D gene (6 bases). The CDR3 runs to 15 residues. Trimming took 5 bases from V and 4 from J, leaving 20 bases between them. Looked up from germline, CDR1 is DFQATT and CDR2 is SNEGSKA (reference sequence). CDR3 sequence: CSASGDLAEGTEAFF. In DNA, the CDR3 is TGCAGTGCTTCAGGGGATTTGGCTGAGGGCACTGAAGCTTTCTTT.